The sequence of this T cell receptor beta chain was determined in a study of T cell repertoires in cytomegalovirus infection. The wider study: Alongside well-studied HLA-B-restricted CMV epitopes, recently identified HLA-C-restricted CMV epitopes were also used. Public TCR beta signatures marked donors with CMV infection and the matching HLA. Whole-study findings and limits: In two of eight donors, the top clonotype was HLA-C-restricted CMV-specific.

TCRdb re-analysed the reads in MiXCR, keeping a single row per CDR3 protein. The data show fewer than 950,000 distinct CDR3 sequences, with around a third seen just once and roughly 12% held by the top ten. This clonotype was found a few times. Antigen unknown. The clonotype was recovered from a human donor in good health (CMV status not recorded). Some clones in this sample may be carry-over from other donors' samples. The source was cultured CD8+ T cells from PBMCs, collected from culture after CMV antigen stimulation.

CDR3 region: CASSGQGSNEQYF. CDR3 DNA sequence: TGTGCCAGCAGCGGACAGGGTAGCAACGAGCAGTACTTC. This sequence joins TRBV7-9 and TRBJ2-7; 8 nucleotides match TRBD1. Germline V gives CDR1 SEHNR, CDR2 FQNEAQ (reference sequence). Trimming at V came to 5 bases and at J to 5 bases, leaving 5 bases not matched to a gene. The CDR3 runs 13 residues.